Reported below is one T cell receptor (beta chain). Its cognate antigen has yet to be identified. The junction departs from the called germline gene at one end, perhaps through a read error. The sample originates from a study of a mutant IDH1 vaccine in newly diagnosed glioma (dated by TCRdb to 2020 to 2022). For the wider study: Across visits V03 through V10, patients got a total of eight vaccinations, given in weeks 1, 3, 5, 7, 11, 15, 19 and 23. Longitudinal TCRB deep sequencing was done for 25 treated patients, wherever samples were available for exploratory analyses. Prior to enrollment, standard therapy consisting of radiotherapy alone, temozolomide alone, or radiochemotherapy with temozolomide had been administered to patients, with the combination being received by most patients. Vaccination was initiated 4-6 weeks after radiotherapy alone, or concurrently with temozolomide cycles in the chemotherapy-containing groups. Of the approximately 30 treated patients, approximately 62% were male and 37.5% were female, and a mean age of approximately 40 years was recorded. Six visits were used for peripheral blood collection: V03 (baseline), V05, V07, V10, V12 and V13. What the study reported, not specific to this receptor: Availability determined which PBMC samples were chosen for TCRB deep sequencing. Immune responses induced by the vaccine were seen in roughly 92% of patients across multiple MHC alleles. Pseudoprogression appeared unrelated to alterations in the top peripheral T cell clonotypes detected by TCRB sequencing. The authors stated that sample limitations prevented analyses of patient blood samples from being reproduced.

Library generation was performed with the immunoSEQ multiplex PCR assay. The hsTCRB Kit was used according to the manufacturer's protocol to amplify rearranged TCR beta chain sequences. TCRB libraries were sequenced on an Illumina MiSeq. The authors' analysis ran thus. The kit vendor's proprietary platform handled demultiplexing, trimming and gene mapping. TCRdb stores this immuneACCESS table with in-frame sequences only. Part of the clones is absent; in the studies checked, under half of the shortfall reflects unresolved V genes, and no reason is known for the rest. V and J calls plus clone size are reproduced from that table; the DNA served to infer D and trimming. Recorded for this sample are 60,000 or so clones; around 90% of them occurred a single time. Roughly 5% of the sample rests with the top ten. According to the study, the label for this sample's time point signals: week 5, during vaccination. A 20-mer mutant IDH1 peptide at 300 micrograms in Montanide made up each vaccine dose, which was injected subcutaneously together with topical imiquimod. Donors had newly diagnosed WHO grade 3 or 4 IDH1-mutant astrocytomas with loss of nuclear ATRX. The samples were drawn from NOA16, a multicentre, single-arm, open-label phase I trial in Germany that tested a mutant IDH1 peptide vaccine in humans for the first time. Genomic DNA for TCRB sequencing was extracted from EDTA blood using the DNeasy Blood and Tissue Kit.

This clonotype was obtained from a woman between 40 and 50 years old with glioma. This specimen consisted of PBMCs, obtained from a glioma patient whose treatment included an IDH1 peptide vaccine.

The DNA sequence is as follows: TGTGCTAGCAGCTACCGGAGCTCCTACGAGCAGTACTTC. This codes for CASSYRSSYEQYF. The chain is encoded by TRBV7-7 joined to TRBJ2-7; no D gene call is confident. The CDR3 holds 13 amino acids from the cysteine to the phenylalanine. Only CDR3 DNA is held: 39 bases, read in frame from base 1. The germline V gene (reference sequence) sets CDR1 to SSHAT and CDR2 to FNYEAQ.